This passage covers 10 T cell receptor beta chains from one sample sequenced in a study of blood T cell repertoires in COVID-19. Profiled with immunoSEQ multiplex PCR; TCRdb holds only in-frame clones, not every one. The data contain some 330,000 clones, 92% of them singletons. Sequenced input: PBMCs or T cells enriched from blood (not recorded which). These receptors came from a woman under 40 who had recovered from COVID-19.

The chain links TRBV6-5 to TRBJ2-7; TRBD2 matches at 7 bases. Germline V gene lookup returns CDR1 MNHEY and CDR2 SVGAGI. V gave up 2 bases and J gave up 3 bases; unmatched junction bases: 4. The CDR3 runs 14 residues. The CDR3 DNA reads as TGTGCCAGCAGTTACGGGCGGGGGAGCTACGAGCAGTACTTC. Translation gives CASSYGRGSYEQYF.

The chain recombines TRBV10-3 with TRBJ1-5; D perhaps matches TRBD1 (6 bases). The V and J ends lost 6 bases and 5 bases respectively, with 8 bases between them. CDR1 and CDR2 from the germline V gene are ENHRY and SYGVKD. The CDR3 is 12 amino acids. In DNA, the CDR3 is TGTGCCATCAGACAGGGCGATCAGCCCCAGCATTTT. Protein sequence: CAIRQGDQPQHF.

The chain employs TRBV5-5 and TRBJ1-3; 9 bases line up with TRBD1. The CDR3 has 16 residues. CDR1 and CDR2 from the germline V gene are SGHKS and YYEKEE (reference sequence). V trimming: 4 bases; J trimming: 8 bases; junction bases outside the gene matches: 13. The CDR3 protein is CASSLLPGQGMDTIYF. For the CDR3, the DNA is TGTGCCAGCAGCCTACTCCCGGGACAGGGTATGGACACCATATATTTT.

The V and J genes are TRBV19 and TRBJ1-5; D call uncertain. CDR3 size: 13 residues. Germline CDR1 is LNHDA and CDR2 is SQIVND (reference sequence). Trimming removed 3 bases from V and 7 bases from J, with 10 bases in between. CDR3 nucleotide sequence: TGTGCCAGTAGTATCCTCTCGGGGCAGCCCCAGCATTTT. This codes for CASSILSGQPQHF.

The rearrangement links TRBV7-3 to TRBJ2-2; TRBD1 matches 7 bases. V shed 5 bases and J 7 bases; nucleotides not matched to a gene: 7. From germline, CDR1 is SGHTA and CDR2 FQGTGA. CDR3 length: 14 residues. Here the CDR3 reads CASSPKTGYGELFF. The CDR3 DNA reads as TGTGCCAGCAGCCCTAAGACAGGGTACGGGGAGCTGTTTTTT.

Only a few counts were recorded for this clone. The rearrangement joins TRBV4-1 to TRBJ2-7; D call uncertain. CDR1 and CDR2 from the germline V gene are MGHRA and YSYEKL. CDR3 length: 14 amino acids. V was pared by 3 bases and J by 0 bases, with 9 bases between. CDR3 protein: CASSQERSSYEQYF. CDR3 DNA sequence: TGCGCCAGCAGCCAGGAGAGGTCCTCCTACGAGCAGTACTTC.

The chain combines TRBV6-2 or TRBV6-3 with TRBJ1-1; D is uncertain. V dropped 2 bases and J dropped 0 bases, with 7 bases sitting between them. The germline CDR1 and CDR2 sequences are MNHEY and SVGEGT. The CDR3 is 14 amino acids. CDR3 DNA: TGTGCCAGCAGTTACCGTGCGGTGAACACTGAAGCTTTCTTT. It encodes CASSYRAVNTEAFF.

J is TRBJ2-5 and V is TRBV5-1, with unresolved D. The length of the CDR3 is 13 residues. The germline V and J ends were trimmed by 5 bases and 3 bases, with 11 bases remaining between them. Germline CDR1 SGHRS, CDR2 YFSETQ. The CDR3 here is CASRFNRKETQYF. As DNA, the CDR3 is TGCGCCAGCAGGTTTAACAGAAAAGAGACCCAGTACTTC.

The V call is TRBV18, the J call TRBJ2-5; D is uncertain. This CDR3 spans 13 amino acids. Germline CDR1 is KGHSH and CDR2 is LQKENI. Between the trimmed V and J ends, which lost 6 bases and 1 base, there was a span of 9 bases. For the CDR3, the DNA is TGTGCCAGCTCCCCGCCCAGCCAAGAGACCCAGTACTTC. It yields the protein CASSPPSQETQYF.

The V and J genes are TRBV6-2 or TRBV6-3 and TRBJ2-3; D call uncertain. CDR3 length: 13 amino acids. V lost 6 bases, J lost 1 base, and 8 bases lay in between. Germline V gives CDR1 MNHEY, CDR2 SVGEGT. The CDR3 nucleotides read TGTGCCAGCAGCATAAGCGGCACAGATACGCAGTATTTT. Amino acid sequence: CASSISGTDTQYF.